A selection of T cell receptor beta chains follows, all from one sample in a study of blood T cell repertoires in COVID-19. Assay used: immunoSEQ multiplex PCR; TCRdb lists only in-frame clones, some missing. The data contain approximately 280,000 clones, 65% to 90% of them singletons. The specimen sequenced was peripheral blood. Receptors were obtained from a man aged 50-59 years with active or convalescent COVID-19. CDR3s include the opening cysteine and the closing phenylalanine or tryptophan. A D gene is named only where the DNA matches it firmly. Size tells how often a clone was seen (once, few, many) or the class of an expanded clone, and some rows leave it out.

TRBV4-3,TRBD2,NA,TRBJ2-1,TGCGCCAGCAGCCAAGTGGCGGGAGGGCCGGTTAGAGAGCAGTTCTTC,CASSQVAGGPVREQFF
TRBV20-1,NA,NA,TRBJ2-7,TGCAGTGCTAGTTCCGGACAGCAGATGAACTACGAGCAGTACTTC,CSASSGQQMNYEQYF
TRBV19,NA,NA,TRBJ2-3,TGTGCCAGTAGTATGCTCGCCCCCGGGGGTTGGAGCACAGATACGCAGTATTTT,CASSMLAPGGWSTDTQYF
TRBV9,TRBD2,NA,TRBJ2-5,TGTGCCAGCAGCGTAGATCTAGCGGGAGGGGAAGAGACCCAGTACTTC,CASSVDLAGGEETQYF
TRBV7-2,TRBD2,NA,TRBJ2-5,TGTGCCAGCAGCCGTTCCGGGACTACCGGAGAGACCCAGTACTTC,CASSRSGTTGETQYF
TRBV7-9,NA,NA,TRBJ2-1,TGTGCCAGCAGCCACTCGCCGGAGCGTGAGCAGTTCTTC,CASSHSPEREQFF
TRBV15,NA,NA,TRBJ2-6,TGTGCCACCAGCACCTGGCAGGGGTCGACGTTTGGGGCCAACGTCCTGACTTTC,CATSTWQGSTFGANVLTF
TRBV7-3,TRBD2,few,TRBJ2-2,TGTGCCAGCAGCTTACTGGGACTAGCGGGGAACACCGGGGAGCTGTTTTTT,CASSLLGLAGNTGELFF
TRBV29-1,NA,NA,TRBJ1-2,TGCAGCGTCAATCAGGGCGCAGGGGCTGGCTACACCTTC,CSVNQGAGAGYTF
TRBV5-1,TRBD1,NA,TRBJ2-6,TGCGCCAGCAGCTCGTGGACAGGGCCTGATGGGGCCAACGTCCTGACTTTC,CASSSWTGPDGANVLTF
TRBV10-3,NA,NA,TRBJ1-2,TGTGCCATCAGTGAGTCGTTTGAGCGGGGCTACACCTTC,CAISESFERGYTF
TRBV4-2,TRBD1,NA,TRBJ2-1,TGTGCCAGCAGCCAAGAGGGGACAGGGGGGGATGAGCAGTTCTTC,CASSQEGTGGDEQFF
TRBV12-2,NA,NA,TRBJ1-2,TGTGCAAGTCGCTTAAGACCCCGGGGACAGTGCTATGGCTACACCTTC,CASRLRPRGQCYGYTF
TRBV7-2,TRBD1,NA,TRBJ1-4,TGTGCCAGCAGCCCACGCCGGGACAGGCCATGGAAACTGTTTTTT,CASSPRRDRPWKLFF
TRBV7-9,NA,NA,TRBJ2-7,TGTGCCAGCAGCTCCCTGTCTGCCTACGAGCAGTACTTC,CASSSLSAYEQYF
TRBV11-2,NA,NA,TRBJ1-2,TGTGCCAGCAGCTTATCTCAGACAACAAACTATGGCTACACCTTC,CASSLSQTTNYGYTF
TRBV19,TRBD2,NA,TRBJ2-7,TGTGCCAGTAGTATCCGGGGACTAGCGGAATTAGAGGACGAGCAGTACTTC,CASSIRGLAELEDEQYF
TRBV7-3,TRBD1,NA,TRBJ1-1,TGTGCCAGCAGCCCGGGGGACAGGAACACTGAAGCTTTCTTT,CASSPGDRNTEAFF
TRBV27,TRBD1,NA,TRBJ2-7,TGTGCCAGCAGTCAGAGACCTCCGGGACAGGGAACCGAGCAGTACTTC,CASSQRPPGQGTEQYF
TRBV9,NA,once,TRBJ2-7,TGTGCCAGCAGCTCACAAGGGGCTCCCATCTACGAGCAGTACTTC,CASSSQGAPIYEQYF
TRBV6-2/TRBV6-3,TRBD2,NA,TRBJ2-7,TGTGCCAGCAGCCCTAGCGGGAGAACCAATTATGGGTACGAGCAGTACTTC,CASSPSGRTNYGYEQYF
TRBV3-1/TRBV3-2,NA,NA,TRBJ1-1,TGTGCCAGCAGCTACTCATTTCGACTCAGGGGAGTACGGGCTTTCTTT,CASSYSFRLRGVRAFF
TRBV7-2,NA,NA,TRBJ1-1,TGTGCCAGCAGCTTCCCGAGGGACACTGAAGCTTTCTTT,CASSFPRDTEAFF
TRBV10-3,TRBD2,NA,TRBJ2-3,TGTGCCATCAGTGAGTCGAGCGGGAGTGCAGATACGCAGTATTTT,CAISESSGSADTQYF
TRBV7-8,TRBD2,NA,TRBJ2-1,TGTGCCAGCAGCTTGGGTGGACTAGCGGGCTATTCTGAGCAGTTCTTC,CASSLGGLAGYSEQFF
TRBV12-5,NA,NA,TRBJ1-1,TGTGCTAGTGTCAGGGAAGGCACTGAAGCTTTCTTT,CASVREGTEAFF
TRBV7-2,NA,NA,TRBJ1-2,TGTGCCAGCAGCTTGGTCGCGGATCCCTATGGCTACACCTTC,CASSLVADPYGYTF
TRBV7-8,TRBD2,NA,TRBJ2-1,TGTGCCAGCAGCCGGACTAGCGGGTACAATGAGCAGTTCTTC,CASSRTSGYNEQFF
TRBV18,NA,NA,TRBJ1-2,TGTGCCAGCTCAGAGGAAAACTATGGCTACACCTTC,CASSEENYGYTF
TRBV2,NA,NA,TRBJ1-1,TGTGCCAGCGAAGACGCCGGGATGAACACTGAAGCTTTCTTT,CASEDAGMNTEAFF
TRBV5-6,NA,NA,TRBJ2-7,TGTGCCAGCAGCTTGGACAGGCCAACCGGAGAGCAGTACTTC,CASSLDRPTGEQYF
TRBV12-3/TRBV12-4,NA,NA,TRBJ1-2,TGTGCCAGCCGCCGGACGGGAGAGGGCTACACCTTC,CASRRTGEGYTF
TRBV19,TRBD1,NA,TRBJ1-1,TGTGCCAGTAGTATAGCAGGGGGGCCCTGGGCTGAAGCTTTCTTT,CASSIAGGPWAEAFF
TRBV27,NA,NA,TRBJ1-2,TGTGCTGCAGGGAAGGAAGCTAACTATGGCTACACCTTC,CAAGKEANYGYTF
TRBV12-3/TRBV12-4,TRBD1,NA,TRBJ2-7,TGTGCCAGCAGCCAGACAGGGGGCGAGCAGTACTTC,CASSQTGGEQYF
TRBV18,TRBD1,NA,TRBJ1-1,TGTGCCAGCTCACTCGACAGGGGGCATACTGAAGCTTTCTTT,CASSLDRGHTEAFF
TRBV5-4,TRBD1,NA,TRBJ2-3,TGTGCCAGCAGCTTGCCGGGACAGGGGTACACAGATACGCAGTATTTT,CASSLPGQGYTDTQYF
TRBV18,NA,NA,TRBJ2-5,TGTGCCAGCTCACTACAAGAGACCCAGTACTTC,CASSLQETQYF
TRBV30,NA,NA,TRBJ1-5,TGTGCCTGGAGTGCAGGGATAGCAAATCAGCCCCAGCATTTT,CAWSAGIANQPQHF
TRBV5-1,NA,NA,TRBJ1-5,TGCGCCAGCAGCTTGACAGGGAATAATCAGCCCCAGCATTTT,CASSLTGNNQPQHF
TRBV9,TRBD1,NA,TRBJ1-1,TGTGCCAGCAGCCCCCGGACAGGCGGTGCTGAAGCTTTCTTT,CASSPRTGGAEAFF